The next 23 T cell receptor beta chains were all read from a single sample in a study of cytomegalovirus exposure and HLA in healthy donors. PCR primers comprised 60 Vbeta and 13 Jbeta primers. This table comes from immunoSEQ multiplex PCR, and its TCRdb copy is limited to in-frame clones, with some not included. The sample lists about 150,000 clones, less than 90% occurring once. The sequenced material came from PBMCs. The source is a male donor in good health and CMV-seropositive.

The chain employs TRBV5-1 and TRBJ1-2; 8 bases agree with TRBD1. Germline V CDR1 and CDR2: SGHRS, YFSETQ. The CDR3 extends over 16 amino acids. J gave up 5 bases and V 4 bases, and 13 bases lay outside the gene matches. The CDR3 DNA is TGCGCCAGCAGCCAGGGACAGGTCGTTAGTACTTATGGCTACACCTTC. Protein: CASSQGQVVSTYGYTF.

This clone came up once. This chain uses TRBV5-8 with TRBJ2-6, with a tentative D call TRBD2 (6 bases). CDR3 length: 16 amino acids. The germline V and J ends were trimmed by 3 bases and 0 bases, with 10 bases remaining between them. CDR1 and CDR2 (germline): SGHTS, YDEGEE. CDR3 nucleotides: TGTGCCAGCAGCTCGACTAGTATCTCTGGGGCCAACGTCCTGACTTTC. This codes for CASSSTSISGANVLTF.

The rearrangement links TRBV28 to TRBJ1-1; D unclear. V lost 6 bases, J lost 2 bases, and 10 bases lay in between. This CDR3 is 13 amino acids long. Per the germline V gene, CDR1 is MDHEN and CDR2 is SYDVKM. In nucleotides, the CDR3 is TGTGCCAGCAGCCGACTTGTTAACACTGAAGCTTTCTTT. Translating it yields CASSRLVNTEAFF.

The chain carries TRBV7-2 and TRBJ1-2; D gene unclear. Germline values: CDR1 SGHTA, CDR2 FQGNSA. The CDR3 runs to 13 residues. V lost 1 base and J 8 bases, leaving 11 bases between the germline ends. The CDR3 loop reads CASSLGSWRGYTF. The CDR3 region has the DNA TGTGCCAGCAGCTTAGGCTCGTGGAGGGGCTACACCTTC.

The genes are TRBV28 and TRBJ2-3, with D maybe TRBD2 (6 bases). Trimming took off 5 bases at V and 3 bases at J, with 15 bases between the two ends. The germline V gene has CDR1 MDHEN and CDR2 SYDVKM. CDR3 length: 15 amino acids. Here the CDR3 DNA reads TGTGCCAGCAGTGGTCCGGGACTCGAAACAGATACGCAGTATTTT. It yields the protein CASSGPGLETDTQYF.

The chain carries TRBV9 and TRBJ2-5; D is ambiguous. The germline V gene encodes CDR1 SGDLS and CDR2 YYNGEE. The CDR3 extends over 16 amino acids. V dropped 0 bases and J dropped 4 bases, with 16 bases sitting between them. The CDR3 reads CASSVASLSLSETQYF. CDR3 nucleotide sequence: TGTGCCAGCAGCGTAGCGAGCCTTTCTCTATCAGAGACCCAGTACTTC. The full variable domain, in which reference TRBV9 and TRBJ2-5 provide the parts outside the CDR3, is DSGVTQTPKHLITATGQRVTLRCSPRSGDLSVYWYQQSLDQGLQFLIQYYNGEERAKGNILERFSAQQFPDLHSELNLSSLELGDSALYFCASSVASLSLSETQYFGPGTRLLVL.

The rearrangement joins TRBV6-5 to TRBJ2-1; TRBD2 might be the D (5 bases). CDR1 MNHEY and CDR2 SVGAGI come from the germline V gene. Trimming shortened V by 6 bases and J by 6 bases, and 12 bases separated the two germline ends. The CDR3 contains 13 residues. As DNA, the CDR3 is TGTGCCAGCAGGGCGGGTGGACTCAATGAGCAGTTCTTC. Translated: CASRAGGLNEQFF.

The chain is built from TRBV19 and TRBJ2-3; the D is unclear. Germline V gives CDR1 LNHDA, CDR2 SQIVND (reference sequence). Trimming removed 5 bases at V and 6 bases at J, with 9 bases between. The CDR3 has 12 residues. Here the CDR3 DNA reads TGTGCCAGTAGTCCCGGGTGGGATACGCAGTATTTT. This sequence encodes CASSPGWDTQYF.

In the case of this clone: Other DNA sequences in this specimen translate into the identical CDR3. The rearrangement links TRBV9 to TRBJ2-3, with 7 bases matching TRBD2. The CDR3 is 15 residues long. J lost 0 bases, V lost 0 bases, and 1 base had no gene match. Germline lookup yields CDR1 SGDLS and CDR2 YYNGEE. Here the CDR3 reads CASSVGGGSTDTQYF. The CDR3 DNA follows: TGTGCCAGCAGCGTAGGGGGGGGAAGCACAGATACGCAGTATTTT.

This clone was counted only a few times. The chain recombines TRBV27 with TRBJ1-3, with D possibly being TRBD1 (6 bases). This CDR3 is built from 16 residues. Trimming left V 2 bases short and J 4 bases short, with 15 bases between. Germline loops: CDR1 MNHEY, CDR2 SMNVEV (reference sequence). DNA for the CDR3: TGTGCCAGCAGTTTAGAGGACAGCCGGAGCGGAAACACCATATATTTT. Encoded protein: CASSLEDSRSGNTIYF.

V is TRBV18 and J is TRBJ2-5, with D perhaps matching TRBD1 (6 bases). With 0 bases removed from V and 5 bases from J, the gap between germline ends came to 16 bases. Germline V CDR1 and CDR2: KGHSH, LQKENI. The CDR3 loop spans 16 amino acids. The CDR3, as DNA: TGTGCCAGCTCACCACCCAACACAGGGAACAAGGAGACCCAGTACTTC. Residues: CASSPPNTGNKETQYF.

The chain is built from TRBV7-6 and TRBJ2-7; D may be TRBD1 (6 bases). The J call could be wrong; TRBJ2-5 is a better fit for the DNA end. This CDR3 is 14 amino acids long. The germline CDR1 and CDR2 sequences are SGHVS and FNYEAQ. CDR3 protein: CASSLGTVQETQYF. Written as DNA, the CDR3 is TGTGCCAGCAGCTTAGGGACAGTTCAAGAGACCCAGTACTTC.

The rearrangement uses TRBV18 and TRBJ1-1; no clear D gene. Germline-derived CDR1 and CDR2 are KGHSH and LQKENI. The CDR3 loop spans 13 amino acids. Trimming removed 2 bases at V and 4 bases at J, with 8 bases between. Here the CDR3 DNA reads TGTGCCAGCTCACCAGCCCCAGTCACTGAAGCTTTCTTT. It is translated as CASSPAPVTEAFF.

The genes are TRBV2 and TRBJ1-2; 8 nucleotides agree with TRBD1. Germline V CDR1 and CDR2: SNHLY, FYNNEI. The trim removed 6 bases at V and 0 bases at J, leaving 6 bases unmatched. The CDR3 length is 15 residues. The CDR3 DNA sequence: TGTGCCAGCAGCGGGGACAGGACTTCTAACTATGGCTACACCTTC. As protein: CASSGDRTSNYGYTF.

This chain uses TRBV5-6 with TRBJ2-6, with 9 bases fitting TRBD1. Germline loops: CDR1 SGHDT, CDR2 YYEEEE. The J segment lost 0 bases and the V segment lost 5 bases, leaving 3 bases of the junction unmatched. The CDR3 covers 16 residues. The CDR3 nucleotides read TGTGCCAGCAGGGGGGACAGGGTCTCTGGGGCCAACGTCCTGACTTTC. The encoded protein is CASRGDRVSGANVLTF.

This clone was observed a handful of times. The V gene is TRBV6-6, the J gene TRBJ2-7; D is unclear. This CDR3 contains 13 residues. CDR1 and CDR2 (germline): MNHNY, SVGAGI (reference sequence). The V and J ends lost 3 bases and 7 bases respectively, with 13 bases between them. CDR3 loop: CASSYRPQDEQYF. The CDR3 DNA is TGTGCCAGCAGTTATAGGCCCCAGGATGAGCAGTACTTC.

The rearrangement uses TRBV5-6 and TRBJ2-2; 9 bases line up with TRBD1. The CDR3 is made up of 16 amino acids. CDR1 SGHDT and CDR2 YYEEEE come from the germline V gene. With 2 bases clipped from V and 5 bases from J, the junction kept 7 bases outside the gene matches. The CDR3 nucleotides are TGTGCCAGCAGCTTTGCGACAGGGGGGCTGACCGGGGAGCTGTTTTTT. Translating it yields CASSFATGGLTGELFF.

The rearrangement uses TRBV11-3 and TRBJ2-1, with TRBD2 identical over 12 bases. The V gene's germline CDR1 is SGHNT and CDR2 YENEEA. This CDR3 contains 20 residues. V was pared by 4 bases and J by 2 bases, with 15 bases of the junction left unmatched. CDR3 region: CASSSGGASGRAKAYNEQFF. The CDR3 bases are TGTGCCAGCAGCTCTGGGGGGGCTAGCGGGAGGGCGAAGGCCTACAATGAGCAGTTCTTC.

The chain couples TRBV2 to TRBJ1-1, with D possibly being TRBD1 (5 bases). The CDR3 is 13 residues long. Germline CDR1 and CDR2: SNHLY and FYNNEI. The germline V and J ends were trimmed by 4 bases and 2 bases, with 8 bases remaining between them. CDR3 bases: TGTGCCAGCAGTGGGCAGGGAAACACTGAAGCTTTCTTT. Residues: CASSGQGNTEAFF.

Worth noting for this clone: This CDR3 is also generated by other DNA sequences in the sample. V and J are TRBV6-4 and TRBJ1-1; tentative D call: TRBD1 (6 bases). This CDR3 has 13 residues. Per the germline V gene, CDR1 is MRHNA and CDR2 is SNTAGT. Trimming removed 5 bases at V and 0 bases at J, with 7 bases between. DNA of the CDR3: TGTGCCAGCAGTACAGGGATGAACACTGAAGCTTTCTTT. It is translated as CASSTGMNTEAFF.

V usage is TRBV2 and J usage is TRBJ2-5; 11 positions agree with TRBD2. Matching the DNA end better, TRBJ2-7 makes the J call doubtful. CDR1 SNHLY and CDR2 FYNNEI come from the germline V gene. The CDR3 consists of 16 residues. This CDR3 is CASTGPLAGGGYEQYF. Written as DNA, the CDR3 is TGTGCCAGCACAGGTCCCCTAGCGGGAGGAGGCTACGAGCAGTACTTC.

The chain's CDR3 is CASSLRGGSYGYTF. In DNA form, the CDR3 reads TGTGCCAGCAGCCTCCGGGGAGGAAGCTATGGCTACACCTTC. The gene calls are TRBV11-2 and TRBJ1-2, with D unclear. V lost 5 bases to trimming and J lost 4 bases, with 14 bases between them. The CDR3 length is 14 residues. The V gene's germline CDR1 is SGHAT and CDR2 FQNNGV.

The chain employs TRBV29-1 and TRBJ2-3; no definite D call. V lost 5 bases, J lost 6 bases, and 9 bases lay in between. The CDR3 is 11 residues long. The germline CDR1 and CDR2 sequences are SQVTM and ANQGSEA. Written as DNA, the CDR3 is TGCAGCGTTCCCGCCGGGGATACGCAGTATTTT. This gives the protein CSVPAGDTQYF.